This TCR beta chain was observed in a study of monozygotic twins with inflammatory bowel disease. Germline CDR1 SGHAT, CDR2 FQNNGV. The CDR3 has 15 amino acids. Eight cDNA synthesis reactions were run for every sample. TCRdb re-called the 5' RACE reads and catalogs CDR3 proteins one per entry, DNA excluded. Its listing shows around 40,000 distinct CDR3 sequences. The clonotype comes from a human donor with ulcerative colitis or Crohn's disease, or a healthy co-twin of an affected twin (not recorded which). The chain links TRBV11-2 to TRBJ2-1; TCRdb's D gene call, TRBD2, goes unchecked for lack of DNA. Source material: blood. The CDR3 region is CASSLDRAEVNEQFF. Looking up the rest from reference TRBV11-2 and TRBJ2-1 gives the full variable domain: EAGVAQSPRYKIIEKRQSVAFWCNPISGHATLYWYQQILGQGPKLLIQFQNNGVVDDSQLPKDRFSAERLKGVDSTLKIQPAKLEDSAVYLCASSLDRAEVNEQFFGPGTRLTVL.